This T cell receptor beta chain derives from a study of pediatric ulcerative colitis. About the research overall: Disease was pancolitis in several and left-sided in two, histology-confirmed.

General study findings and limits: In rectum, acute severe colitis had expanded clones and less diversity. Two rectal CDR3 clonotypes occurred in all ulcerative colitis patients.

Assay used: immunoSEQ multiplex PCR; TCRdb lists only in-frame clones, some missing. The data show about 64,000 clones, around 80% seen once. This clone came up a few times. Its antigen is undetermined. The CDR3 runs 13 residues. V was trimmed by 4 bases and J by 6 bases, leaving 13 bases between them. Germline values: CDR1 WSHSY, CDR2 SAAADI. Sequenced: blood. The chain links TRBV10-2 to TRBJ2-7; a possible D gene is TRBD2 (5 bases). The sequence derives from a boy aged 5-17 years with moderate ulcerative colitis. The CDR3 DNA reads TGCGCCAGCAGTGTCAACGGGAACTCCGAGCAGTACTTC. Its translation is CASSVNGNSEQYF.